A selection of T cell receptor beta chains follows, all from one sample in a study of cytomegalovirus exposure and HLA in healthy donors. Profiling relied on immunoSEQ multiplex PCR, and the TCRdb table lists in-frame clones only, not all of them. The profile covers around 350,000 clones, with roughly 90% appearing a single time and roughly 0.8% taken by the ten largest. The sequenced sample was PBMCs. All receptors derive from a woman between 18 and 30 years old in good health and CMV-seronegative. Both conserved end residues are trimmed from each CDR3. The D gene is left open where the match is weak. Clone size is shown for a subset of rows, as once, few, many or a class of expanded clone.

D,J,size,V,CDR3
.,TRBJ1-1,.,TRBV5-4,ASSLTRDSTEAF
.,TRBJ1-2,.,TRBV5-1,ASSLDRAFYGYT
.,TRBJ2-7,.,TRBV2,ARGTGNEQY
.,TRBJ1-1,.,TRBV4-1,ASSQAAGPEAF
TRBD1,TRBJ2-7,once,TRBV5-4,ASSPWTGAAYEQY
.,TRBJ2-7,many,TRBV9,ASSVGQAGYEQY
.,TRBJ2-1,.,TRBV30,AWSSEGYNEQF
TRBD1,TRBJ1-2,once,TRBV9,ASSPAGGGDGYGYT
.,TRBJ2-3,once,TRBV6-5,ASSSRGLFLTDTQY
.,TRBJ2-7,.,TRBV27,ASSLGGSWDEQY
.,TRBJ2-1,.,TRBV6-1,ASSFGTPNEQF
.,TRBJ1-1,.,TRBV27,ASSLVNLDRGYTEAF
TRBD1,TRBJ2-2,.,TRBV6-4,ASATGTGEGGELF
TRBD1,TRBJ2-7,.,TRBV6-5,ASSIGQGISYEQY
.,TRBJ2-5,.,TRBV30,AWSWGRGRLETQY
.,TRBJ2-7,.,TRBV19,ASSITSSYEQY
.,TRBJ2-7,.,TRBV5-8,ASSWGQFSTYEQY
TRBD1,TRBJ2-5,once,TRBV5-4,ASSLQGVKETQY
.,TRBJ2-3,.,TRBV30,AWSKVVLRTDTQY
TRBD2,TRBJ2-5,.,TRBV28,ASSIPGLAVQETQY
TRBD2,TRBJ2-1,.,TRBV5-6,ASSPRLAGAGGDEQF
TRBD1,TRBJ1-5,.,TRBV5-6,ASSLRQGTQPQH
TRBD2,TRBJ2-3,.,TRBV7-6,ASSLGATSGSSTDTQY
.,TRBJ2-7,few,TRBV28,ASSDRQGNYEQY
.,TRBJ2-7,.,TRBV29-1,SVEAGKGYEQY
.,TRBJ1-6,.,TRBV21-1,ASSKTGEHNSPLH
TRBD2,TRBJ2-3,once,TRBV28,ASNPSGGITDTQY
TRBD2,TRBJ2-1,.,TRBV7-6,ASSQGLAGGPEQF
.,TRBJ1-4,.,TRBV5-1,ASSTVANEKLF
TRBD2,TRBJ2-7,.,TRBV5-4,ASSLEGTSYEQY
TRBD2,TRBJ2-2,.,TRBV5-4,ASSLGAGLAGGGGELF
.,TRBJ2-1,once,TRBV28,ASSHGQAGGNEQF
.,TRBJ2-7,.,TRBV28,ASSFEAEGYEQY
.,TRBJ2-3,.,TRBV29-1,SVWAFTDTQY
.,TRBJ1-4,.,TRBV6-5,ASSIRGSTNEKLF
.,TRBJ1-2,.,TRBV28,ASSDDLTGDTNYGYT
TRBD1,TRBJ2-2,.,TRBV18,ASTTGTGKDTGELF
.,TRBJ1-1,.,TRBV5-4,ASSSRQRGMNTEAF
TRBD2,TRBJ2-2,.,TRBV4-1,ASSLSQRGLNTGELF
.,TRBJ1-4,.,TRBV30,AWAGANEKLF
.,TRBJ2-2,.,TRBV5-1,ASSSHMNTGELF
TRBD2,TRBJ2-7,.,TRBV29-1,SVRLAGAVEQY